The present T cell receptor beta chain was sequenced within a study of T cells in Graves' hyperthyroidism and ophthalmopathy. Findings and caveats of the study: It was a median approximately 7.1 months before onset that the model predicted ophthalmopathy.

About this clonotype itself: The antigen is undetermined.

Amplification yielded TCR beta CDR3 regions, with RNA transcripts as the source. An initial round of RT-PCR targeting the TCR CDR3 relied on the HTBI primer set. TCRdb re-called the multiplex PCR reads through MiXCR, storing one row per CDR3 protein. There are 300,000 to 450,000 distinct CDR3 sequences in the sample; roughly 13% occur only once, and roughly 9.2% lies in the top ten. The germline V gene encodes CDR1 SNHLY and CDR2 FYNNEI. This CDR3 spans 15 amino acids. V gave up 8 bases and J gave up 4 bases; unmatched junction bases: 11. The clonotype was recovered from a woman between 18 and 30 years old with Graves' hyperthyroidism. This chain uses TRBV2 with TRBJ2-5, with 9 bases lining up with TRBD1. Input material: blood. CDR3 in amino acids: CASSLEQGAGETQYF. CDR3 nucleotides: TGTGCCAGCTCTTTAGAACAGGGGGCGGGAGAGACCCAGTACTTC.